One T cell receptor beta chain is described in this entry. Its antigen is currently unknown. The record originates from a study of CD4 T cells in relation to SARS-CoV-2 and coronaviruses. Whole-study context: The restricting HLA molecule for shared crossreactive spike epitopes was mapped.

Germline CDR1 is ENHRY and CDR2 is SYGVKD. Trimming stripped 6 bases from V and 3 bases from J, with 10 bases between. This CDR3 has 13 amino acids. Data came from immunoSEQ multiplex PCR; TCRdb stores just in-frame clones and leaves some out. This sample has about 36,000 clones; about four fifths occur once, and the top ten carry approximately 7%. The source of this sequence is an adult with COVID-19. The gene calls are TRBV10-3 and TRBJ2-3; D assignment may be TRBD1 or TRBD2 (5 bases each). The sample taken for sequencing was naive CD4+ T cells from PBMCs, cultured in vitro. Subset described: naive CD4+ T cells isolated by negative enrichment. The CDR3, as DNA: TGTGCCATCAGAGAGGGGTTGACAGATACGCAGTATTTT. This sequence encodes CAIREGLTDTQYF.